Presented here are 30 T cell receptor beta chains from one specimen sequenced in a study of neurological immune-mediated disorders. A single record per CDR3 protein comes from TCRdb applying MiXCR to the 5' RACE reads. Of over 45,000 distinct CDR3 sequences listed, roughly 26% are singletons. Sequenced: PBMCs. These receptors all stem from a woman in her seventies in good health.

The genes are TRBV12-3 or TRBV12-4 and TRBJ2-5, with TRBD2 as a possible D gene (6 bases). V was cut by 6 bases and J by 5 bases, with 19 bases left in between. The CDR3 has 15 residues. As DNA, the CDR3 is TGTGCCAGCAGGGTTAGCGGCGGGGCCTGGGAGACCCAGTACTTC. Translating gives CASRVSGGAWETQYF.

This clonotype was counted many times. The chain joins TRBV5-1 to TRBJ2-5, with D tentatively TRBD2 (6 bases). The CDR3 loop spans 14 amino acids. Germline V gives CDR1 SGHRS, CDR2 YFSETQ. Between the trimmed V and J ends, which lost 0 bases and 5 bases, there was a span of 11 bases. As DNA, the CDR3 is TGCGCCAGCAGCTTGGGCGCGGGGCGGGAGACCCAGTACTTC. Translation gives CASSLGAGRETQYF.

The rearrangement links TRBV4-2 to TRBJ2-1; TRBD2 is a possible D gene (5 bases). The V gene's germline CDR1 is LGHNA and CDR2 YNFKEQ. This CDR3 contains 15 residues. Trimming removed 3 bases at V and 6 bases at J, with 15 bases between. This CDR3 is CASSQGSTRRNEQFF. In nucleotides, the CDR3 is TGTGCCAGCAGCCAGGGATCCACTAGGCGCAATGAGCAGTTCTTC.

The CDR3 bases are TGCAGTGCTGTACAGGGGGCGAGATTTGACGAGCAGTACTTC. Its protein product is CSAVQGARFDEQYF. The rearrangement uses TRBV20-1 and TRBJ2-7, with TRBD1 identical over 9 bases. CDR1 and CDR2 (germline): DFQATT, SNEGSKA (reference sequence). Losses at the gene ends were 5 bases for V and 5 bases for J; bases not matched to a gene: 10. The CDR3 contains 14 residues.

In regard to this clonotype: This could be a read error, since a much larger clone is one nucleotide away. The CDR3 end shows no conserved phenylalanine or tryptophan, and so a read error is likely. The chain recombines TRBV5-1 with TRBJ2-2, with 7 positions matching TRBD1. V was pared by 2 bases and J by 6 bases, with 4 bases of the junction left unmatched. The CDR3 sequence is 14 residues long. The germline gives CDR1 SGHRS, CDR2 YFSETQ. CDR3 region: CASSFQGVPGELFY. CDR3 nucleotide sequence: TGCGCCAGCAGCTTCCAGGGGGTGCCCGGGGAGCTGTTTTAT.

This clonotype occurred many times. The genes are TRBV18 and TRBJ2-1; D not certain. Trimming took 2 bases from V and 0 from J, leaving 17 bases between them. This CDR3 region has 18 residues. Germline V gene sequence: CDR1 KGHSH, CDR2 LQKENI. The CDR3: CASSPLVVDGYSYNEQFF. The CDR3, as DNA: TGTGCCAGCTCACCATTGGTGGTAGACGGTTACTCCTACAATGAGCAGTTCTTC.

The sample holds many counts of this clonotype. V usage is TRBV9 and J usage is TRBJ2-5; D is possibly TRBD2 (5 bases). CDR1 is SGDLS and CDR2 is YYNGEE in the germline V gene. CDR3 length: 12 amino acids. V was shortened by 5 bases and J by 7 bases, with 12 bases between the two germline ends. CDR3 DNA sequence: TGTGCCAGCAGTGCCTCCCGGGGGACCCAGTACTTC. Residues: CASSASRGTQYF.

The CDR3 sequence is CASSPDSNTEAFF. In nucleotides, the CDR3 is TGTGCCAGCTCCCCAGACAGCAACACTGAAGCTTTCTTT. This chain links TRBV18 with TRBJ1-1; TRBD1 might be the D (5 bases). This CDR3 spans 13 amino acids. Germline assignment: CDR1 KGHSH and CDR2 LQKENI. V dropped 6 bases and J dropped 2 bases, with 10 bases sitting between them.

This sequence joins TRBV20-1 and TRBJ1-4; D gene ambiguous. V was trimmed by 2 bases and J by 8 bases, leaving 12 bases between them. This CDR3 comprises 13 residues. Looked up from germline, CDR1 is DFQATT and CDR2 is SNEGSKA (reference sequence). DNA for the CDR3: TGCAGTGCTAGATCCGGGGTCCTCGAAAAACTGTTTTTT. Its translation: CSARSGVLEKLFF.

This clonotype was recorded many times. The chain recombines TRBV9 with TRBJ2-5; D gene uncertain. The V and J ends lost 3 bases and 5 bases respectively, with 14 bases between them. The CDR3 totals 14 residues. CDR1 SGDLS and CDR2 YYNGEE come from the germline V gene. The CDR3 nucleotides read TGTGCCAGCAGCGATGTGGGATACGCGGAGACCCAGTACTTC. Translation gives CASSDVGYAETQYF.

This clonotype was detected ten times or more. The chain joins TRBV20-1 to TRBJ1-1, with a possible D match to TRBD1 (5 bases). The CDR3 has 12 residues. The V and J ends lost 5 bases and 1 base respectively, with 8 bases between them. The germline CDR1 and CDR2 sequences are DFQATT and SNEGSKA (reference sequence). DNA of the CDR3: TGCAGTGCTCCGAGGGGGAACACTGAAGCTTTCTTT. The encoded protein is CSAPRGNTEAFF.

This clonotype was detected many times. V gene TRBV20-1 combines with J gene TRBJ2-3, with 7 bases aligning to TRBD2. This CDR3 region has 15 residues. The germline gives CDR1 DFQATT, CDR2 SNEGSKA (reference sequence). V gave up 2 bases and J gave up 4 bases; unmatched junction bases: 9. CDR3 nucleotides: TGCAGTGCTAGAAGGGGCGGGAGATTGGCAGATACGCAGTATTTT. Its translation: CSARRGGRLADTQYF.

This clonotype was found many times. The chain uses TRBV5-8 and TRBJ1-2, with D unclear. Germline V gene sequence: CDR1 SGHTS, CDR2 YDEGEE. V was pared by 0 bases and J by 8 bases, with 8 bases between. This CDR3 is built from 12 residues. CDR3 amino acids: CASSLVGNGYTF. CDR3 sequence (DNA): TGTGCCAGCAGCTTGGTGGGGAACGGCTACACCTTC.

This clonotype showed up many times. The chain has TRBV16 and TRBJ2-2; unclear D gene. Trimming removed 2 bases from V and 3 bases from J, with 4 bases in between. Per germline, CDR1 KGHSY and CDR2 FQNENV. The CDR3 consists of 13 residues. CDR3 sequence: CASSQGYTGELFF. In DNA form, the CDR3 reads TGTGCCAGCAGCCAAGGTTACACCGGGGAGCTGTTTTTT. Full variable domain (outside the CDR3, taken from reference TRBV16 and TRBJ2-2): GEEVAQTPKHLVRGEGQKAKLYCAPIKGHSYVFWYQQVLKNEFKFLISFQNENVFDETGMPKERFSAKCLPNSPCSLEIQATKLEDSAVYFCASSQGYTGELFFGEGSRLTVL.

This clonotype is judged medium-sized. The gene calls are TRBV12-3 or TRBV12-4 and TRBJ2-4, with a tentative D call TRBD1 (6 bases). This CDR3 has 15 amino acids. V shed 1 base and J shed 3 bases, with 10 bases lying between them. The chain's CDR3 is CASSLGVGGKNIQYF. DNA of the CDR3: TGTGCCAGCAGTTTAGGGGTAGGGGGCAAAAACATTCAGTACTTC.

This chain joins TRBV27 and TRBJ1-5; the match to TRBD1 covers 11 bases. The germline gives CDR1 MNHEY, CDR2 SMNVEV (reference sequence). Unmatched junction bases numbered 4, after V lost 6 bases and J lost 0 bases. CDR3 length equals 16 residues. Written as DNA, the CDR3 is TGTGCCAGCAGCGGACAGGGGGCAGATAGCAATCAGCCCCAGCATTTT. Protein: CASSGQGADSNQPQHF.

In its sample, this clonotype was seen many times. The CDR3 sequence: CASRREREEYF. CDR3 in DNA: TGTGCCAGCAGACGAGAGCGGGAGGAGTACTTC. V usage is TRBV12-3 or TRBV12-4 and J usage is TRBJ2-5, with 9 bases lining up with TRBD2. This CDR3 region has 11 residues. J lost 12 bases, V lost 6 bases, and 5 bases had no gene match.

Worth noting for this clonotype: This may stem from a read error, because a much larger clone lies one nucleotide away. The chain joins TRBV5-1 to TRBJ2-2, with D tentatively TRBD1 (5 bases). The germline V gene has CDR1 SGHRS and CDR2 YFSETQ. V lost 5 bases, J lost 7 bases, and 15 bases lay in between. The CDR3 loop spans 14 amino acids. The CDR3 is CASRDTEYIGELFF. CDR3 sequence (DNA): TGCGCCAGCAGGGACACGGAATACATCGGGGAGCTGTTTTTT.

This clonotype was seen at least ten times. This rearrangement joins TRBV7-2 to TRBJ2-1; no reliable D call. The germline CDR1 and CDR2 sequences are SGHTA and FQGNSA. This CDR3 region has 11 residues. With 8 bases removed from V and 2 bases from J, the gap between germline ends came to 4 bases. The CDR3: CASAPYNEQFF. CDR3 DNA sequence: TGTGCCAGCGCTCCCTACAATGAGCAGTTCTTC.

In its sample, this clonotype was seen a few times. The chain recombines TRBV24-1 with TRBJ2-1, with 8 bases lining up with TRBD1. The V segment lost 3 bases and the J segment 6 bases; nucleotides outside the gene matches: 9. The CDR3 has 16 residues. Germline V gene lookup returns CDR1 KGHDR and CDR2 SFDVKD. CDR3 DNA sequence: TGTGCCACCAGTGATCCAACCGGGACAGGCTTCAATGAGCAGTTCTTC. Protein: CATSDPTGTGFNEQFF.

This clonotype was counted at least ten times. The chain combines TRBV4-1 with TRBJ2-7, with TRBD1 matching 9 bases. Trimming at V came to 3 bases and at J to 0 bases, leaving 6 bases not matched to a gene. The germline gives CDR1 MGHRA, CDR2 YSYEKL. CDR3 length: 16 residues. The CDR3 here is CASSQDRGYPSYEQYF. The CDR3 DNA is TGCGCCAGCAGCCAGGACAGGGGCTATCCCTCCTACGAGCAGTACTTC.

V usage is TRBV20-1 and J usage is TRBJ2-5; 12 positions agree with TRBD2. Germline assignment: CDR1 DFQATT and CDR2 SNEGSKA (reference sequence). V gave up 5 bases and J gave up 8 bases; unmatched junction bases: 9. This CDR3 has 14 residues. The CDR3 loop is CSAVTSGGLDTQYF. The CDR3 region has the DNA TGCAGTGCTGTCACTAGCGGGGGGCTAGATACCCAGTACTTC.

This chain uses TRBV10-2 with TRBJ2-7; 7 nucleotides match TRBD2. The V and J ends lost 3 bases and 3 bases, in that order; junction bases with no gene match: 5. This CDR3 contains 14 residues. CDR1 is WSHSY, CDR2 SAAADI, per germline. CDR3: CASSDGGRGYEQYV. DNA for the CDR3: TGCGCCAGCAGTGATGGAGGGAGGGGCTACGAGCAGTACGTC.

This clonotype was seen many times. The chain couples TRBV12-3 or TRBV12-4 to TRBJ2-6, with a tentative D call TRBD1 (6 bases). The V gene lost 3 bases and the J gene lost 0 bases, with 9 bases spanning the gap. The CDR3 has 16 amino acids. As DNA, the CDR3 is TGTGCCAGCAGTTTTTCAGGGGTCTCTGGGGCCAACGTCCTGACTTTC. This translates into CASSFSGVSGANVLTF.

Ten or more counts support this clonotype. The chain carries TRBV7-2 and TRBJ1-6; D gene unclear. Germline CDR1 is SGHTA and CDR2 is FQGNSA. The CDR3 sequence is 13 residues long. V shed 1 base and J shed 14 bases, with 12 bases lying between them. CDR3 region: CASSLGPRGTLHF. The CDR3 coding sequence is TGTGCCAGCAGCTTAGGTCCCCGCGGTACCCTCCACTTT.

This clonotype was seen ten or more times. The chain uses TRBV6-6 and TRBJ2-3, with TRBD2 identical over 10 bases. The CDR3 length is 16 residues. CDR1 and CDR2 (germline): MNHNY, SVGAGI (reference sequence). The ends lost 6 bases at V and 4 bases at J; junction bases unmatched: 10. In DNA form, the CDR3 reads TGTGCCAGCAGCCCGAGCGGGAGGGCCTCCCCAGATACGCAGTATTTT. It codes for CASSPSGRASPDTQYF.

This clonotype has at least ten counts. The CDR3 loop reads CASSLARAGGAFF. CDR3 coding DNA: TGTGCCAGCAGCTTAGCCAGGGCGGGGGGAGCTTTCTTT. The chain joins TRBV7-2 to TRBJ1-1, with D perhaps matching TRBD1 (5 bases). The CDR3 is 13 amino acids. The germline V and J ends were trimmed by 0 bases and 10 bases, with 12 bases remaining between them. Germline values: CDR1 SGHTA, CDR2 FQGNSA.

A few counts support this clonotype. For the CDR3, the DNA is TGTGCCAGCAGGCAAAGGGGGTATAGCAATCAGCCCCAGCATTTT. This translates into CASRQRGYSNQPQHF. This chain connects TRBV27 to TRBJ1-5, with D tentatively TRBD1 (6 bases). CDR1 MNHEY and CDR2 SMNVEV come from the germline V gene (reference sequence). This CDR3 region has 15 residues. V shed 6 bases and J shed 0 bases, with 12 bases lying between them.

This sequence joins TRBV7-2 and TRBJ2-3; either TRBD1 or TRBD2 may fit D (5 bases each). This CDR3 has 14 residues. From germline, CDR1 is SGHTA and CDR2 FQGNSA. V shed 2 bases and J shed 5 bases, with 11 bases lying between them. The CDR3 region is CASSLYGAGDTQYF. DNA for the CDR3: TGTGCCAGCAGCTTATACGGGGCGGGAGATACGCAGTATTTT.

This clonotype has ten or more counts. The chain employs TRBV7-9 and TRBJ2-1; maybe TRBD2 (6 bases). Trimming stripped 5 bases from V and 5 bases from J, with 22 bases between. Germline loops: CDR1 SEHNR, CDR2 FQNEAQ (reference sequence). The CDR3 runs 17 residues. For the CDR3, the DNA is TGTGCCAGCAGCCCCACGTGGTCGGGAGAGTCCCACAATGAGCAGTTCTTC. Translated: CASSPTWSGESHNEQFF.